Listed below are T cell receptor beta chains from one sample, sequenced in a study of monozygotic twins with cystic fibrosis. The data were produced by immunoSEQ multiplex PCR, yet TCRdb's version contains in-frame clones alone and is incomplete. There are more than 25,000 clones in the sample; approximately 90% occur only once, and 0.54% lies in the top ten. Sequenced input: blood. The receptors here all came from a girl aged 2 to 10 with cystic fibrosis. CDR3s include the opening cysteine and the closing phenylalanine or tryptophan. The D gene is left open where the match is weak. Clone size is not always given. Where it is, it says once, few, many or a class for expanded clones.

D | J | size | V | DNA | CDR3
- | TRBJ1-4 | - | TRBV30 | TGTGCCTGGAGTGTAGTGGGCACTTCAACTAATGAAAAACTGTTTTTT | CAWSVVGTSTNEKLFF
TRBD1 | TRBJ2-3 | - | TRBV19 | TGTGCCAGTAGTCTAACGACAGGGGGACAGCGACCTAGCACAGATACGCAGTATTTT | CASSLTTGGQRPSTDTQYF
- | TRBJ1-1 | - | TRBV30 | TGTGCCTGGGTGCCCCGCGGGTCAGGGGTTGGGAACACTGAAGCTTTCTTT | CAWVPRGSGVGNTEAFF
- | TRBJ2-3 | - | TRBV6-5 | TGTGCCAGCAGTGCCGGACAAGCGACAGATACGCAGTATTTT | CASSAGQATDTQYF
- | TRBJ1-5 | - | TRBV2 | TGTGCCAGCAGGGCAGGGGCTGGGAGGGATCAGCCCCAGCATTTT | CASRAGAGRDQPQHF
- | TRBJ1-2 | - | TRBV25-1 | TGTGCCAGCAGTGACGTAGCTATCGGCCCAAGTGCTAACTATGGCTACACCTTC | CASSDVAIGPSANYGYTF
- | TRBJ1-2 | - | TRBV29-1 | TGCAGCGTTGAAGGGACCCTCTATGGCTACACCTTC | CSVEGTLYGYTF
- | TRBJ2-2 | - | TRBV2 | TGTGCCAGCAGTTGGGAAGGGCCCACCGGGGAGCTGTTTTTT | CASSWEGPTGELFF
TRBD1 | TRBJ2-7 | - | TRBV7-6 | TGTGCCAGCAGCTTAGGGACAGGGGGGCTGTCGTACGAGCAGTACTTC | CASSLGTGGLSYEQYF
TRBD2 | TRBJ2-7 | once | TRBV7-2 | TGTGCCAGCAGCCGAGGAGCGGGGAAGACCTACGAGCAGTACTTC | CASSRGAGKTYEQYF
TRBD2 | TRBJ2-3 | - | TRBV5-8 | TGTGCCAGCAGCTTAAGAGCGGGGGGGCGAACAGATACGCAGTATTTT | CASSLRAGGRTDTQYF
TRBD1 | TRBJ2-7 | - | TRBV5-6 | TGTGCCAGCAGCTCCCCCCCCAGGACAGGGCCCTACGAGCAGTACTTC | CASSSPPRTGPYEQYF
- | TRBJ2-7 | few | TRBV2 | TGTGCCAGCGGGAGGACAGCCTACTCCTACGAGCAGTACTTC | CASGRTAYSYEQYF
- | TRBJ1-2 | - | TRBV4-2 | TGTGCCAGCAGCCAAGAGGCTGCTGGGACTTCATATGGCTACACCTTC | CASSQEAAGTSYGYTF
- | TRBJ1-3 | - | TRBV30 | TGTGCCTTCAACCTGTGGAGGGGCTCTGGAAACACCATATATTTT | CAFNLWRGSGNTIYF
- | TRBJ1-2 | - | TRBV6-5 | TGTGCCACCTTAATCTTGGGGGGAAATGGCTACACCTTC | CATLILGGNGYTF
- | TRBJ1-2 | - | TRBV30 | TGTGCCTGGAGCCCAATTGGGACAACGGGACTAAATAACTATGGCTACACCTTC | CAWSPIGTTGLNNYGYTF
- | TRBJ2-3 | - | TRBV29-1 | TGCAGCGTTGATGTTCAGGGAGGTGGTACGCAGTATTTT | CSVDVQGGGTQYF
- | TRBJ2-7 | - | TRBV19 | TGTGCCAGTAGTAACGCGGCAGGGCCCCTTTTCCTCTACGAGCAGTACTTC | CASSNAAGPLFLYEQYF
- | TRBJ1-1 | - | TRBV5-8 | TGTGCCAGCAGCTTGTTGGGGGGGGGCGACACTGAAGCTTTCTTT | CASSLLGGGDTEAFF
- | TRBJ2-2 | - | TRBV5-1 | TGCGCCAGCAGCCCAGCCTGGGTCACGAACACCGGGGAGCTGTTTTTT | CASSPAWVTNTGELFF
TRBD1 | TRBJ2-3 | - | TRBV14 | TGTGCCAGCAGCCAACCAAAACAGGGGCCGGATACGCAGTATTTT | CASSQPKQGPDTQYF
TRBD1 | TRBJ1-1 | few | TRBV7-8 | TGTGCCAGCAGACCAGACAGGGGAACGGCTTTCTTT | CASRPDRGTAFF
TRBD2 | TRBJ2-1 | - | TRBV6-6 | TGTGCCAGCAGCCCACGCTGGACTAGCGGGGGGGCCGAGCAGTTCTTC | CASSPRWTSGGAEQFF
- | TRBJ1-5 | - | TRBV5-6 | TGTGCCAGCAGCCAGACAGGCAATCAGCCCCAGCATTTT | CASSQTGNQPQHF
- | TRBJ2-7 | once | TRBV6-6 | TGTGCCAGCAGCCCCGCGGTCAAGCAGTACTTC | CASSPAVKQYF
- | TRBJ2-7 | - | TRBV6-5 | TGTGCCAGCAGTTACCTTTCCCCCGGGACCTCCTACGAGCAGTACTTC | CASSYLSPGTSYEQYF
TRBD1 | TRBJ2-5 | - | TRBV5-5 | TGTGCCAGCAGCTTTCGACAGGGCCAGGAGACCCAGTACTTC | CASSFRQGQETQYF
TRBD1 | TRBJ1-2 | - | TRBV6-5 | TGTGCCAGCGCAAACGAGGGGGCCAATGGCTACACCTTC | CASANEGANGYTF
- | TRBJ2-1 | - | TRBV6-5 | TGTGCCAGCAGTTACTCGACCCAAAATGAGCAGTTCTTC | CASSYSTQNEQFF
- | TRBJ1-1 | once | TRBV6-5 | TGTGCCAGCACCTCCAGTAGGAACACTGAAGCTTTCTTT | CASTSSRNTEAFF
TRBD2 | TRBJ2-3 | - | TRBV4-1 | TGCGCCAGCAGCCGACTAGCGGGGGGCACGCAGTATTTT | CASSRLAGGTQYF
- | TRBJ1-1 | - | TRBV4-3 | TGCGCCAGCAGCCAAGTGAAGGGGGGTCACACTGAAGCTTTCTTT | CASSQVKGGHTEAFF
- | TRBJ1-1 | - | TRBV6-5 | TGTGCCAGCAGTTACTTGGGGATGGGTGAAGCTTTCTTT | CASSYLGMGEAFF
- | TRBJ1-1 | - | TRBV4-2 | TGTGCCAGCAGCCAGGACCTTCAGGGAGGCGCTTTCTTT | CASSQDLQGGAFF
- | TRBJ2-5 | - | TRBV7-2 | TGTGCCAGCAGCCCGGACCCCGGGGAGACCCAGTACTTC | CASSPDPGETQYF
TRBD1 | TRBJ1-2 | - | TRBV6-6 | TGTGCCAGCAGGGCGGGACAGGGGAATAGGGGTGGCTACACCTTC | CASRAGQGNRGGYTF
- | TRBJ1-4 | once | TRBV6-1 | TGTGCCAGCAGTCTCGATCCTGCAACTAATGAAAAACTGTTTTTT | CASSLDPATNEKLFF
TRBD1 | TRBJ2-7 | - | TRBV2 | TGTGCCAGCAGAGGGACAGGGACCTACGAGCAGTACTTC | CASRGTGTYEQYF
TRBD1 | TRBJ2-7 | - | TRBV2 | TGTGCCAGCAGTGACAGGGGGCGAGACGAGCAGTACTTC | CASSDRGRDEQYF
TRBD1 | TRBJ1-2 | - | TRBV25-1 | TGTGCCAGCAGTTCACCGGGACAGCTTGGCGGGGGCTACACCTTC | CASSSPGQLGGGYTF
TRBD2 | TRBJ2-3 | once | TRBV5-1 | TGCGCCAGCACTCTGATGCGGCTAGCGGGCGCTAAGGGGGATACGCAGTATTTT | CASTLMRLAGAKGDTQYF